The next 5 T cell receptor beta chains were all read from a single sample in a study of Ad26.COV2.S vaccination and SARS-CoV-2 variants. This sample's treatment: roughly 20 received Ad26.COV2.S at low or high dose, single or two shots; 5 received placebo; per-sample allocation not given. Collection of samples fell on day 63 after the first vaccine or placebo injection. Clones were sequenced by immunoSEQ multiplex PCR, and TCRdb holds only the in-frame ones, with some missing. The data contain roughly 680,000 clones, more than 80% of them singletons. The sequencing here drew on peripheral blood, taken in a trial of Ad26.COV2.S vaccine versus placebo. These receptors originate from a person between 18 and 65 years old who received the Ad26.COV2.S COVID-19 vaccine or a placebo.

The CDR3 nucleotides read TGTGCCAGCAGTTCCCCGTACAGCGGAGGCCAAGAGACCCAGTACTTC. The encoded protein is CASSSPYSGGQETQYF. J is TRBJ2-5 and V is TRBV27; tentative D call: TRBD2 (5 bases). V was pared by 4 bases and J by 1 base, with 16 bases between. Per germline, CDR1 MNHEY and CDR2 SMNVEV (reference sequence). The CDR3 covers 16 residues.

The chain joins TRBV28 to TRBJ2-7; 7 positions match TRBD1. This CDR3 has 14 amino acids. V was pared by 7 bases and J by 4 bases, with 10 bases of the junction left unmatched. CDR1 and CDR2 from the germline V gene are MDHEN and SYDVKM. CDR3 bases: TGTGCCAGCAAAACGACAGGGTCCTCTTACGAGCAGTACTTC. Translation gives CASKTTGSSYEQYF. Complete variable domain (other parts from reference TRBV28 and TRBJ2-7): DVKVTQSSRYLVKRTGEKVFLECVQDMDHENMFWYRQDPGLGLRLIYFSYDVKMKEKGDIPEGYSVSREKKERFSLILESASTNQTSMYLCASKTTGSSYEQYFGPGTRLTVT.

J is TRBJ1-3 and V is TRBV7-2; D gene uncertain. Germline lookup yields CDR1 SGHTA and CDR2 FQGNSA. V was clipped by 5 bases and J by 1 base, with 9 bases between them. The CDR3 is made up of 14 amino acids. In nucleotides, the CDR3 is TGTGCCAGCAGCCAGTGGGTGTCTGGAAACACCATATATTTT. Translated: CASSQWVSGNTIYF. Combining the CDR3 with reference TRBV7-2 and TRBJ1-3 gives the whole variable domain GAGVSQSPSNKVTEKGKDVELRCDPISGHTALYWYRQSLGQGLEFLIYFQGNSAPDKSGLPSDRFSAERTGGSVSTLTIQRTQQEDSAVYLCASSQWVSGNTIYFGEGSWLTVV.

V usage is TRBV7-2 and J usage is TRBJ1-1; TRBD1 matches 10 bases. The CDR3 has 20 amino acids. V lost 0 bases, J lost 1 base, and 14 bases stayed unmatched. Per germline, CDR1 SGHTA and CDR2 FQGNSA. Here the CDR3 reads CASSLAPGTGVRTPNTEAFF. In nucleotides, the CDR3 is TGTGCCAGCAGCTTAGCGCCCGGGACAGGGGTTCGGACCCCGAACACTGAAGCTTTCTTT.

The chain joins TRBV24-1 to TRBJ1-5; possible D gene TRBD1, 5 bases. The ends were cut back, 5 bases at V and 2 bases at J, with 12 bases in the middle. Germline CDR1 reads KGHDR; CDR2 reads SFDVKD. CDR3 length: 15 residues. This CDR3 reads CATSATGKGNQPQHF. CDR3 in DNA: TGTGCCACCAGTGCAACAGGTAAAGGCAATCAGCCCCAGCATTTT.